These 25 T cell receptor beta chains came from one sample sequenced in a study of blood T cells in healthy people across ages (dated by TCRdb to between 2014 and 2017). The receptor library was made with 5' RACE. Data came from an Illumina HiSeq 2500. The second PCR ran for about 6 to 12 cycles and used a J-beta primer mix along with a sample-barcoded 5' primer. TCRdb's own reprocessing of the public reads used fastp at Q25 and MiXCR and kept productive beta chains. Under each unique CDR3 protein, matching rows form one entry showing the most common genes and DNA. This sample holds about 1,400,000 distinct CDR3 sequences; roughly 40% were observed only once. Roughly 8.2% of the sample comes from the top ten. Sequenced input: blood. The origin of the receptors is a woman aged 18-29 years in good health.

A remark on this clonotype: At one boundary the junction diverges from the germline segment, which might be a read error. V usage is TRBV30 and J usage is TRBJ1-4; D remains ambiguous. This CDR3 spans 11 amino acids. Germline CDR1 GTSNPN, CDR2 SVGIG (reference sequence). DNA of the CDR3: TGTGCCTGGCGGGGTAATGATAAACTGTTTTTT. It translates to CAWRGNDKLFF.

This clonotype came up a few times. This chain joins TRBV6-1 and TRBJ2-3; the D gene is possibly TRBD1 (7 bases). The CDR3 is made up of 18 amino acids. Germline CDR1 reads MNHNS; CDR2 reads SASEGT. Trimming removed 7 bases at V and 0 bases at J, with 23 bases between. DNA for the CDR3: TGTGCCAGCAAGAAGGGGGCGGGGAGAGAACTTAGCACAGATACGCAGTATTTT. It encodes CASKKGAGRELSTDTQYF.

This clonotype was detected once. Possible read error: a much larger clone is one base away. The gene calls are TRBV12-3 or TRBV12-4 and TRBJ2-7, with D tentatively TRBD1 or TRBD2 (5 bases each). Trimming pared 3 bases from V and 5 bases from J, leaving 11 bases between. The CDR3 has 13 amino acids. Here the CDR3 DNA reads TGTGCCAGCAGTTTCGCCAGGGACGACGAGCAGTACTTC. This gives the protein CASSFARDDEQYF.

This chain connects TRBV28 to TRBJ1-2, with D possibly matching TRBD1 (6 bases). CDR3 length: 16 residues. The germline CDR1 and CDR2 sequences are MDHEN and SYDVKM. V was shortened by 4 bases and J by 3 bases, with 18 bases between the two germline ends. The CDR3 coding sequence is TGTGCCAGCAGTTCCTATGATCAGGGGCGCGACTATGGCTACACCTTC. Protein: CASSSYDQGRDYGYTF.

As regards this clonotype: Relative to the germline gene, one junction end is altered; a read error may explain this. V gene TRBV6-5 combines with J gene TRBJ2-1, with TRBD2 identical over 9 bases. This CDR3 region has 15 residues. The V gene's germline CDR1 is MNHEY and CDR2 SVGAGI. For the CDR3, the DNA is TGTGCCAACAGTTACGGGGTAGCGGGAGTTAACGAGCAGTTCTTC. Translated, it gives CANSYGVAGVNEQFF.

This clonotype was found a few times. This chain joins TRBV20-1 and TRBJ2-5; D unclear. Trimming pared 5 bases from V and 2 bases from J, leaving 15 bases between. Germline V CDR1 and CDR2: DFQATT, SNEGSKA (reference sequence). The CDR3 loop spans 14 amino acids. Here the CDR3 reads CSASLAVQQETQYF. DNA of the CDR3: TGCAGTGCTTCTCTGGCGGTCCAGCAAGAGACCCAGTACTTC.

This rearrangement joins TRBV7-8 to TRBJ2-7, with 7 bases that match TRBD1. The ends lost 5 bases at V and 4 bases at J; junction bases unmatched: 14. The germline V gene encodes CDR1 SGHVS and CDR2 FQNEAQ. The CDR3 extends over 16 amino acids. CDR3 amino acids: CASSPAGGSYGYEQYF. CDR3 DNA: TGTGCCAGCAGCCCGGCAGGGGGAAGCTATGGGTACGAGCAGTACTTC.

The CDR3 sequence: CASNTRWREGYEQYF. The CDR3 DNA is TGTGCCAGCAACACTCGTTGGCGAGAGGGCTACGAGCAGTACTTC. This chain joins TRBV28 and TRBJ2-5; tentative D call: TRBD2 (5 bases). The last part of the DNA fits TRBJ2-7 better; the J call may be wrong. Per the germline V gene, CDR1 is MDHEN and CDR2 is SYDVKM. This CDR3 contains 15 residues.

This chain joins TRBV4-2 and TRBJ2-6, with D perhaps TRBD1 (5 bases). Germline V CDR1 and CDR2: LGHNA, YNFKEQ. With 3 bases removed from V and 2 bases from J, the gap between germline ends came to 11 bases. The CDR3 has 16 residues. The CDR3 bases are TGTGCCAGCAGCCAGTTAAAGGGGACTGGGGCCAACGTCCTGACTTTC. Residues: CASSQLKGTGANVLTF.

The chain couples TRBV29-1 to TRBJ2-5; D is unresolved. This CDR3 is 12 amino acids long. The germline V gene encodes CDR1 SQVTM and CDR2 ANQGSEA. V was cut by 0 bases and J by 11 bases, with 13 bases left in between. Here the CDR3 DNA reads TGCAGCGTTGAAGATGTTAGCCGCAGACAGTACTTC. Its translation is CSVEDVSRRQYF.

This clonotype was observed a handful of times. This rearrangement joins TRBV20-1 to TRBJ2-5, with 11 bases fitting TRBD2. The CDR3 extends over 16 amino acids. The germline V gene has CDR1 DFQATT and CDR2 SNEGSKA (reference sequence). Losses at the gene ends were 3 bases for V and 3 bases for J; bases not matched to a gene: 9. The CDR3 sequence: CSASPGLAAPKETQYF. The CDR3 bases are TGCAGTGCTAGCCCGGGACTAGCGGCTCCTAAAGAGACCCAGTACTTC.

The CDR3 here is CASSLSPQATNHYGYTF. In DNA form, the CDR3 reads TGCGCCAGCAGCTTGAGTCCCCAGGCCACGAATCACTATGGCTACACCTTC. The rearrangement joins TRBV5-1 to TRBJ1-2; the D is unclear. V dropped 1 base and J dropped 3 bases, with 19 bases sitting between them. The CDR3 contains 17 residues. Germline V gives CDR1 SGHRS, CDR2 YFSETQ.

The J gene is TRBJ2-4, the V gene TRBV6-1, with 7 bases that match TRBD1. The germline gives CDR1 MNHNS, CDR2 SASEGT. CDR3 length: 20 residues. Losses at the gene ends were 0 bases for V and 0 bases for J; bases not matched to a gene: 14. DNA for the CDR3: TGTGCCAGCAGTGAAGCTTCCCCGGGACAGCTAACGTTAGCCAAAAACATTCAGTACTTC. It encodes CASSEASPGQLTLAKNIQYF.

The CDR3 loop reads CSANAQDRGHLGYTF. The CDR3 coding sequence is TGCAGCGCTAACGCACAGGACAGGGGGCATTTGGGCTACACCTTC. The chain joins TRBV29-1 to TRBJ1-2, with TRBD1 identical over 11 bases. Per the germline V gene, CDR1 is SQVTM and CDR2 is ANQGSEA. The CDR3 contains 15 residues. J lost 8 bases, V lost 7 bases, and 15 bases had no gene match.

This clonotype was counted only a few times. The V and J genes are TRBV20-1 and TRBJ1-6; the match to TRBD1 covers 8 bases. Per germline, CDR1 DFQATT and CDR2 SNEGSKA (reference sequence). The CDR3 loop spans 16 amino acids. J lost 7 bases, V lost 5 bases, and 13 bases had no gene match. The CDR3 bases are TGCAGTGCTCTAACACAGGGGGGGTTTTGGAATTCACCCCTCCACTTT. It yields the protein CSALTQGGFWNSPLHF.

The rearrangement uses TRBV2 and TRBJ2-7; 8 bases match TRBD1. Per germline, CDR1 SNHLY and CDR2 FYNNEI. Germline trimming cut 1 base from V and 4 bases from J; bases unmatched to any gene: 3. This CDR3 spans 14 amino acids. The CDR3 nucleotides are TGTGCCAGCAGTGAAGGGACAGGGAGGTACGAGCAGTACTTC. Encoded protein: CASSEGTGRYEQYF.

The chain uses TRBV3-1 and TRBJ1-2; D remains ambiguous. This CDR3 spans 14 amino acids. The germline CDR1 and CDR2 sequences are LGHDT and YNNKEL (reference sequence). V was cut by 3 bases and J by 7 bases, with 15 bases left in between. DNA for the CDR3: TGTGCCAGCAGCCAGGGTCCTCCTGGCGGTGGCTACACCTTC. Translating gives CASSQGPPGGGYTF.

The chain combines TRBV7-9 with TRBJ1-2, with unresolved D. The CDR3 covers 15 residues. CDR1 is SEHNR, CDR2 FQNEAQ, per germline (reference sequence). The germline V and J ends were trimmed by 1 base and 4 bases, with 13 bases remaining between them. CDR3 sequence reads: CASSLEMVWPYGYTF. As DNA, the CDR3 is TGTGCCAGCAGCTTAGAGATGGTGTGGCCCTATGGCTACACCTTC.

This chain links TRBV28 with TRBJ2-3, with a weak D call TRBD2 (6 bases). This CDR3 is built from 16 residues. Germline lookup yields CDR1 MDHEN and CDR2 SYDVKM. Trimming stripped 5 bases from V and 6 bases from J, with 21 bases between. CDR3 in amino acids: CASSSRLGGIGDTQYF. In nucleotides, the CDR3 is TGTGCCAGCAGTAGCCGACTAGGCGGGATCGGGGATACGCAGTATTTT.

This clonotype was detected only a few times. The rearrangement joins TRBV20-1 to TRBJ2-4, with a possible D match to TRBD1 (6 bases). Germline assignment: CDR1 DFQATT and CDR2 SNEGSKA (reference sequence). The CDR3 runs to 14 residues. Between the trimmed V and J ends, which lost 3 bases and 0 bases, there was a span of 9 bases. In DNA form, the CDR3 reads TGCAGTGCTAGTACAGGGCTAGCCAAAAACATTCAGTACTTC. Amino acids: CSASTGLAKNIQYF.

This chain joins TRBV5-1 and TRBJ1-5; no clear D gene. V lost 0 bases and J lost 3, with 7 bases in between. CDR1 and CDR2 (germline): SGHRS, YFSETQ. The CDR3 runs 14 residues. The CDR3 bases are TGCGCCAGCAGCTTGGCGCCGGACAATCAGCCCCAGCATTTT. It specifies CASSLAPDNQPQHF. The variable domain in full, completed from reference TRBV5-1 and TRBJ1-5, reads KAGVTQTPRYLIKTRGQQVTLSCSPISGHRSVSWYQQTPGQGLQFLFEYFSETQRNKGNFPGRFSGRQFSNSRSEMNVSTLELGDSALYLCASSLAPDNQPQHFGDGTRLSIL.

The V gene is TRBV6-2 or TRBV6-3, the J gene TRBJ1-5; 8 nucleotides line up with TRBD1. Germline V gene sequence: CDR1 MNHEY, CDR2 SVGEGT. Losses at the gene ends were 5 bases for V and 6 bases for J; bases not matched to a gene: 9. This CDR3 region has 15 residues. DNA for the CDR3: TGTGCCAGCAGTGCGGGACAGGTTAGCTCTCAGCCCCAGCATTTT. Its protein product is CASSAGQVSSQPQHF.

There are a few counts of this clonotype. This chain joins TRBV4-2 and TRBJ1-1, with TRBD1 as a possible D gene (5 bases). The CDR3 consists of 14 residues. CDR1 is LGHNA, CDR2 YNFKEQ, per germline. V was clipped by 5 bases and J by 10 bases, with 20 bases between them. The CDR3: CASSTLSLGDGAFF. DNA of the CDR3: TGTGCCAGCAGCACGCTTAGCCTCGGGGACGGAGCTTTCTTT.

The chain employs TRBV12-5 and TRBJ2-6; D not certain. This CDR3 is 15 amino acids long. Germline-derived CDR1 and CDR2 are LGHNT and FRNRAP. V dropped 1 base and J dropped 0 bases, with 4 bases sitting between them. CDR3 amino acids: CASGLAPSGANVLTF. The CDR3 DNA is TGTGCTAGTGGTTTGGCCCCCTCTGGGGCCAACGTCCTGACTTTC.

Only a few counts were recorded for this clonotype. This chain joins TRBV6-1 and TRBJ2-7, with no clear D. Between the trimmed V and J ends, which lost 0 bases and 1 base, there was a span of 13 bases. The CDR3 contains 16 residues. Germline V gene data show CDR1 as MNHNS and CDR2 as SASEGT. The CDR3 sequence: CASSEATGFFSYEQYF. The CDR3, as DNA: TGTGCCAGCAGTGAAGCAACTGGTTTTTTTTCCTACGAGCAGTACTTC.